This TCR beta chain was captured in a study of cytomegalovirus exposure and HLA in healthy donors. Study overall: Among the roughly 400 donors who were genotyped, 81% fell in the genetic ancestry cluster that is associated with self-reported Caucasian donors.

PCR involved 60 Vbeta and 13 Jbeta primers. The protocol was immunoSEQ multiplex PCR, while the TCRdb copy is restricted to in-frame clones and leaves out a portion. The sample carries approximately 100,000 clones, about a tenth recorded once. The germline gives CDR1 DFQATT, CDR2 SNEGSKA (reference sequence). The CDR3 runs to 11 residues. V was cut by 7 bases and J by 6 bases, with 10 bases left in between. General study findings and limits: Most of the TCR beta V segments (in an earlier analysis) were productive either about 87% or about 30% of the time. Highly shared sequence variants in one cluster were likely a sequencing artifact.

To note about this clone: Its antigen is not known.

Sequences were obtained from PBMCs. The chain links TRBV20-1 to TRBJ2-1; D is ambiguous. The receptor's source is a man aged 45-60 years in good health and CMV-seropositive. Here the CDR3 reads CSGLGVNEQFF. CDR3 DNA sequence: TGCAGTGGGCTTGGAGTCAATGAGCAGTTCTTC.